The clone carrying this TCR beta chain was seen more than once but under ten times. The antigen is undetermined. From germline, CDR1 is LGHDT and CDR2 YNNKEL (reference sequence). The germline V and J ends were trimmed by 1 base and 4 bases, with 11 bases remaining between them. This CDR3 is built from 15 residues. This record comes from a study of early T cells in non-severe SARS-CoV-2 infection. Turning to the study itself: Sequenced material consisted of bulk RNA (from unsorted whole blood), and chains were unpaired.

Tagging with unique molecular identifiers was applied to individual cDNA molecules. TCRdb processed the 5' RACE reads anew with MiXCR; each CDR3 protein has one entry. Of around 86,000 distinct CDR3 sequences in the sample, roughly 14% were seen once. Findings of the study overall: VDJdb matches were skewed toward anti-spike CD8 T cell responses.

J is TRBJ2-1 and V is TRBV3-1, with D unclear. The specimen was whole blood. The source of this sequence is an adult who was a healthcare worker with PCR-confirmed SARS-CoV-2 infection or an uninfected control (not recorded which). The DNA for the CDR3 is TGTGCCAGCAGCCAAGGCCAGGTGGGTTACAATGAGCAGTTCTTC. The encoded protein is CASSQGQVGYNEQFF.